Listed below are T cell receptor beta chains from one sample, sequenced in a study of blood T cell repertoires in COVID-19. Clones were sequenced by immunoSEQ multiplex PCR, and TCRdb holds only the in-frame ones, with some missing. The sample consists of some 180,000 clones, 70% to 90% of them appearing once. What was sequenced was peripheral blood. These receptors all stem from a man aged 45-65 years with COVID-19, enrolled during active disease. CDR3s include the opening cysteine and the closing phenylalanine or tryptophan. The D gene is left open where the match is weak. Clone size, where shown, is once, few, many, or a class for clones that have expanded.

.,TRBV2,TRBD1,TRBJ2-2,TGTGCCAGCGAGAGGGGACAGGGGGCCGGGGAGCTGTTTTTT,CASERGQGAGELFF
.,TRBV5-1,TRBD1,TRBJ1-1,TGCGCCAGCAGATATGGGACAGAAGACACTGAAGCTTTCTTT,CASRYGTEDTEAFF
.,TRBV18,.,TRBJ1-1,TGTGCCAGCTCCGACAAACAGGGCACTGAAGCTTTCTTT,CASSDKQGTEAFF
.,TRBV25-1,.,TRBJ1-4,TGTGCCAGCAGTGAACCCCGGAGAGCAACTAATGAAAAACTGTTTTTT,CASSEPRRATNEKLFF
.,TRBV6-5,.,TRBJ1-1,TGTGCCAGCAGCCAAGGAGACAGTAAGAACACTGAAGCTTTCTTT,CASSQGDSKNTEAFF
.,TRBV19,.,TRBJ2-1,TGTGCCAGTAGTCTTTCCTCCTACAATGAGCAGTTCTTC,CASSLSSYNEQFF
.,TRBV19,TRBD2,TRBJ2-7,TGTGCCAGTAGTATATCTTATCGGCTAGCGGGAGTAGGCCTCTCCTACGAGCAGTACTTC,CASSISYRLAGVGLSYEQYF
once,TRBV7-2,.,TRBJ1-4,TGTGCCAGCAGCTTAGGCAGGGTAAATGAAAAACTGTTTTTT,CASSLGRVNEKLFF
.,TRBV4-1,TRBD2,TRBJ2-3,TGCGCCAGCGGGGGTGCGGGGGTAGGTACAGATACGCAGTATTTT,CASGGAGVGTDTQYF
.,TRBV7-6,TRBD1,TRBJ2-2,TGTGCCAGCATCCGAGGGCCCCCGGGGACAGGGGATTGGGAGCTGTTTTTT,CASIRGPPGTGDWELFF
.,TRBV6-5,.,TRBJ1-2,TGTGCCAGCAGACCACAGGGTAACCCCTATGGCTACACCTTC,CASRPQGNPYGYTF
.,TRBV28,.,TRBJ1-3,TGTGCCAGCAGCAAAACAGGCTCTGGAAACACCATATATTTT,CASSKTGSGNTIYF
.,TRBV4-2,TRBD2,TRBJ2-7,TGTGCCAGCAGCCAACAGCGGGGGGAGTCCTACGAGCAGTACTTC,CASSQQRGESYEQYF
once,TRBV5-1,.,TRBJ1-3,TGCGCCAGCAGCTTGAACAGGGAAGCTGGAAACACCATATATTTT,CASSLNREAGNTIYF
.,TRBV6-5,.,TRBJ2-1,TGTGCCAGCAGTTCCGGACTCCTTTGGCCCTACAATGAGCAGTTCTTC,CASSSGLLWPYNEQFF
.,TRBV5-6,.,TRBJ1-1,TGTGCCAGCAGCTTGTGGGGAGGGAAGGAAGCTTTCTTT,CASSLWGGKEAFF
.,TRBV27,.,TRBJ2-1,TGTGCCAGCAGTCGGAGTAGCGGCTCCTACAATGAGCAGTTCTTC,CASSRSSGSYNEQFF
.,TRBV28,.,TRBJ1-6,TGTGCCAGCAGTTTTGAATCGTCGACAGGCCTGGAGAAACCCCACTTT,CASSFESSTGLEKPHF
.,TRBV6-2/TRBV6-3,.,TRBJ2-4,TGTGCCAGCAGTTATGATGGACTAGCCAAAAACATTCAGTACTTC,CASSYDGLAKNIQYF
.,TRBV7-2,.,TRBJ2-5,TGTGCCAGCAGCCTGAACCGGGAGACCCAGTACTTC,CASSLNRETQYF
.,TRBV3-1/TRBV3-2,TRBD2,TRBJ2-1,TGTGCCAGCAGCCAAGGACTAGCGAATAGGCAGTTCTTC,CASSQGLANRQFF
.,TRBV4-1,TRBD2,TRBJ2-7,TGCGCCAGCAGCCCGGGACTAGCGGGGAACGAGCAGTACTTC,CASSPGLAGNEQYF
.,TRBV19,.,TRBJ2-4,TGTGCCAGTAGTGACAGTCCTAGGGGAAACATTCAGTACTTC,CASSDSPRGNIQYF
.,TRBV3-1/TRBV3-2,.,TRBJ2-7,TGTGCCAGCAGTCCACCTACCAACAGCTACGAGCAGTACTTC,CASSPPTNSYEQYF
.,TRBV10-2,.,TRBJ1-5,TGCGCCAGCAGCGAAGGGAGAGGGTTTAGGATCAATCAGCCCCAGCATTTT,CASSEGRGFRINQPQHF
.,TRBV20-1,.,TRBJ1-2,TGCAGTGCTAGTGTTCAGTCAGGTGGGAACTATGGCTACACCTTC,CSASVQSGGNYGYTF
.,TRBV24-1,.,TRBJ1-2,TGTGCCACCAGTGATTTGCAAGGGGGGGCCTATGGCTACACCTTC,CATSDLQGGAYGYTF
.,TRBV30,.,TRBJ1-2,TGTGCCTGGAGTGTGGTTCCCGGGGGTGGCTACACCTTC,CAWSVVPGGGYTF
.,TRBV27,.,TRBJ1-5,TGTGCCAGCAGTTTAAAGTGGCAGGGGTCGTTCGGCAATCAGCCCCAGCATTTT,CASSLKWQGSFGNQPQHF
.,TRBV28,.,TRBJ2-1,TGTGCCAGCAGTTTGGGGGCTGAGCAGTTCTTC,CASSLGAEQFF
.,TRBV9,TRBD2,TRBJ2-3,TGTGCCAGCAGCGTAGACACTAGCGGGAGGTCAGATACGCAGTATTTT,CASSVDTSGRSDTQYF
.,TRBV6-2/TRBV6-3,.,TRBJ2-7,TGTGCCAGCAGTTACGGAAGGCGGGCAACCTACGAGCAGTACTTC,CASSYGRRATYEQYF
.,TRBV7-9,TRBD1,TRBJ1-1,TGTGCCAGCAGCACCCGACAGGGGGCCCTCCCTGAAGCTTTCTTT,CASSTRQGALPEAFF